The rows below give T cell receptor beta chains drawn from one sample of a study of shared clonotypes between healthy human individuals. Using immunoSEQ multiplex PCR, the repertoire was profiled, and TCRdb retains in-frame clones only, with some absent. Of about 2.1 million clones in the sample, approximately 94% were seen once. Material for sequencing was naive CD8+ T cells from PBMCs. The receptors originated from a man between 18 and 29 years old in good health. Some clones in this sample may be carry-over from other donors' samples. The CDR3 runs from the conserved cysteine through the conserved F or W. The D gene is left open where the match is weak. Clone size is given for some rows only: seen once, a few or many times, or a class if the clone is expanded.

V	D	size	J	DNA	CDR3
TRBV7-9	-	-	TRBJ1-2	TGTGCCAGCAGCCGATCAAACATCAACTATGGCTACACCTTC	CASSRSNINYGYTF
TRBV9	TRBD2	-	TRBJ2-2	TGTGCCAGCAGCGTATTTCCCCTAGCGGGAGACAGGACCGGGGAGCTGTTTTTT	CASSVFPLAGDRTGELFF
TRBV29-1	TRBD1	-	TRBJ2-7	TGCAGCTTGACGTGGGACAGGGGCTCCTACGAGCAGTACTTC	CSLTWDRGSYEQYF
TRBV9	-	-	TRBJ1-1	TGTGCCAGCAGCGTAGCGGGTACGTGGGCCGTGGGTAGCACTGAAGCTTTCTTT	CASSVAGTWAVGSTEAFF
TRBV7-9	-	-	TRBJ2-7	TGTGCCAGCAGCCCACCACGGCAGGGTCCCTACGAGCAGTACTTC	CASSPPRQGPYEQYF
TRBV9	-	-	TRBJ1-2	TGTGCCAGCAGCGTAGAACCCGGGACTCGATACACCTTC	CASSVEPGTRYTF
TRBV2	-	-	TRBJ2-3	TGTGCCAGCATTGCGGGACGGAGCACAGATACGCAGTATTTT	CASIAGRSTDTQYF
TRBV7-6	-	-	TRBJ2-2	TGTGCCAGCAGCTTAAGGGCCGGGGAGCTGTTTTTT	CASSLRAGELFF
TRBV2	TRBD1	-	TRBJ1-2	TGTGCCAGCAGTACCGGGACAGGGGGTGACTACACCTTC	CASSTGTGGDYTF
TRBV7-3	TRBD1	-	TRBJ2-1	TGTGCCAGCAGCGGGCGACAGGGGGCCACTTACAATGAGCAGTTCTTC	CASSGRQGATYNEQFF
TRBV29-1	-	once	TRBJ2-7	TGCAGCGTTGAAACAGGGAATAACTACGAGCAGTACTTC	CSVETGNNYEQYF
TRBV2	TRBD1	-	TRBJ1-4	TGTGCCAGCGTGGGGCCGGGACAGAATAATGAAAAACTGTTTTTT	CASVGPGQNNEKLFF
TRBV4-2	TRBD1	-	TRBJ1-5	TGTGCCAGCAGCCAGGGGACAGGGGAACTACAGCCCCAGCATTTT	CASSQGTGELQPQHF
TRBV29-1	-	-	TRBJ2-2	TGCAGCGTTCTGCATAACACCGGGGAGCTGTTTTTT	CSVLHNTGELFF
TRBV7-2	-	once	TRBJ2-1	TGTGCCAGCAGCTTAGTGGCGGGTACCTACAATGAGCAGTTCTTC	CASSLVAGTYNEQFF
TRBV9	TRBD1	-	TRBJ1-5	TGTGCCAGCAGCGTAGGAGGGGGCCGTCAGCCCCAGCATTTT	CASSVGGGRQPQHF